This is a list of T cell receptor beta chains from one sample in a study of Ad26.COV2.S vaccination and SARS-CoV-2 variants. The table came from immunoSEQ multiplex PCR; TCRdb's copy has only in-frame clones and leaves some out. The sample records about 410,000 clones, around 93% being singletons. This material consisted of peripheral blood, taken in a trial of Ad26.COV2.S vaccine versus placebo. These receptors came from a person aged 18-65 years who received the Ad26.COV2.S COVID-19 vaccine or a placebo. Each CDR3 is given with its conserved first and last residue. The order of the fields is V gene, D gene, CDR3 length, J gene, clone size, CDR3 DNA, CDR3 protein. A D gene is named only where the DNA matches it firmly. Size tells how often a clone was seen (once, few, many) or the class of an expanded clone, and some rows leave it out.

V: TRBV5-5
D: .
length: 18
J: TRBJ1-5
size: .
DNA: TGTGCCAGCAGCTTAGTTGGCTGGCCCAGTAGGAGCAATCAGCCCCAGCATTTT
CDR3: CASSLVGWPSRSNQPQHF

V: TRBV7-9
D: TRBD1
length: 15
J: TRBJ1-6
size: few
DNA: TGTGCCAGCAGCTTAGCCATGACAGGGTCTTCACCCCTCCACTTT
CDR3: CASSLAMTGSSPLHF

V: TRBV7-2
D: .
length: 12
J: TRBJ1-2
size: .
DNA: TGTGCCAGCAGCAGAGTGAACTATGGCTACACCTTC
CDR3: CASSRVNYGYTF

V: TRBV19
D: TRBD2
length: 16
J: TRBJ2-2
size: .
DNA: TGTGCCAGTAGTATACGGGGGGGGGATCCCGCCGGGGAGCTGTTTTTT
CDR3: CASSIRGGDPAGELFF

V: TRBV3-1/TRBV3-2
D: .
length: 15
J: TRBJ2-2
size: .
DNA: TGTGCCAGCCAAACGAGGAGTTCGCTCACCGGGGAGCTGTTTTTT
CDR3: CASQTRSSLTGELFF

V: TRBV3-1/TRBV3-2
D: .
length: 16
J: TRBJ2-3
size: .
DNA: TGTGCCAGCAGCCCCTTGGGAGGGGGGGCCAAGGATACGCAGTATTTT
CDR3: CASSPLGGGAKDTQYF

V: TRBV5-1
D: .
length: 16
J: TRBJ1-3
size: .
DNA: TGCGCCAGCAGCTTCGATTGGGGTAGCTCTGGAAACACCATATATTTT
CDR3: CASSFDWGSSGNTIYF

V: TRBV7-2
D: TRBD1
length: 14
J: TRBJ2-4
size: .
DNA: TGTGCCAGCAGTCCCGACAGGGTAAAAAACATTCAGTACTTC
CDR3: CASSPDRVKNIQYF

V: TRBV4-3
D: TRBD2
length: 16
J: TRBJ2-5
size: .
DNA: TGCGCCAGCAGCCATGGGGACGGCGGGGGGGCCGAGACCCAGTACTTC
CDR3: CASSHGDGGGAETQYF

V: TRBV5-4
D: TRBD2
length: 15
J: TRBJ2-3
size: once
DNA: TGTGCCAGCACCAAAAACGGGGGGGCTTCAGATACGCAGTATTTT
CDR3: CASTKNGGASDTQYF

V: TRBV10-1
D: .
length: 14
J: TRBJ2-6
size: .
DNA: TGCGCCAGCAGTGATCCCTCTGGGGCCAACGTCCTGACTTTC
CDR3: CASSDPSGANVLTF

V: TRBV2
D: TRBD1
length: 14
J: TRBJ1-5
size: .
DNA: TGTGCCAGCAGCTCAGGGGGCTTCGGTCAGCCCCAGCATTTT
CDR3: CASSSGGFGQPQHF

V: TRBV10-1
D: TRBD2
length: 16
J: TRBJ2-5
size: .
DNA: TGCGCCAGCAGTGAGTGGACTAGCGGGGGACAAGAGACCCAGTACTTC
CDR3: CASSEWTSGGQETQYF

V: TRBV2
D: TRBD2
length: 14
J: TRBJ2-1
size: .
DNA: TGTGCCAGCAGGGATAGCGGGGTCTACAATGAGCAGTTCTTC
CDR3: CASRDSGVYNEQFF

V: TRBV4-3
D: .
length: 14
J: TRBJ1-1
size: .
DNA: TGCGCCAGCAGCCAAGACAGATCGGGGGAAGAAGCTTTCTTT
CDR3: CASSQDRSGEEAFF

V: TRBV7-2
D: .
length: 15
J: TRBJ2-7
size: .
DNA: TGTGCCAGCAGCTTAGGGACAGTTGTTTCCTACGAGCAGTACTTC
CDR3: CASSLGTVVSYEQYF

V: TRBV12-3/TRBV12-4
D: .
length: 11
J: TRBJ2-2
size: .
DNA: TGTGCCAGCAGTAGACAAACGGCGCTGTTTTTT
CDR3: CASSRQTALFF

V: TRBV4-1
D: .
length: 13
J: TRBJ2-5
size: once
DNA: TGCGCCAGCAGCCACCCCTCAGGGGCGACCCAGTACTTC
CDR3: CASSHPSGATQYF

V: TRBV27
D: .
length: 14
J: TRBJ1-2
size: .
DNA: TGTGCCAGCAGTTTCGTAGGGACTAACTATGGCTACACCTTC
CDR3: CASSFVGTNYGYTF

V: TRBV7-2
D: TRBD1
length: 15
J: TRBJ1-4
size: .
DNA: TGTGCCAGCAGCCCTGGGGACAGCCCGAATGAAAAACTGTTTTTT
CDR3: CASSPGDSPNEKLFF

V: TRBV5-1
D: TRBD2
length: 15
J: TRBJ2-5
size: .
DNA: TGCGCCAGCAGCCCACGGGCCCTCGGGGGGGAGACCCAGTACTTC
CDR3: CASSPRALGGETQYF

V: TRBV28
D: .
length: 14
J: TRBJ1-1
size: .
DNA: TGTGCCAGCAGCATGATGCAGAGGAACACTGAAGCTTTCTTT
CDR3: CASSMMQRNTEAFF

V: TRBV5-4
D: TRBD2
length: 15
J: TRBJ2-5
size: .
DNA: TGTGCCAGCAGCTTGGCGCTAGCGGGAAAAGAGACCCAGTACTTC
CDR3: CASSLALAGKETQYF

V: TRBV24-1
D: TRBD2
length: 15
J: TRBJ2-1
size: .
DNA: TGTGCCACCAGCCTCTGGCTAGCGGGGGGGCACGAGCAGTTCTTC
CDR3: CATSLWLAGGHEQFF

V: TRBV29-1
D: .
length: 15
J: TRBJ2-6
size: .
DNA: TGCAGCGTTGTCCCCAGAGGGCTGGGGGCCAACGTCCTGACTTTC
CDR3: CSVVPRGLGANVLTF

V: TRBV6-1
D: .
length: 14
J: TRBJ2-7
size: .
DNA: TGTGCCAGCAGTGAATGGGGCGAGACCTACGAGCAGTACTTC
CDR3: CASSEWGETYEQYF

V: TRBV7-2
D: .
length: 18
J: TRBJ2-7
size: .
DNA: TGTGCCAGCAGCTTAGATCATAGCTTAGGGGGGAAAACCTACGAGCAGTACTTC
CDR3: CASSLDHSLGGKTYEQYF

V: TRBV4-1
D: TRBD1
length: 18
J: TRBJ2-1
size: .
DNA: TGCGCCAGCAGCCAAGGAGGCAGGGGGCCTCCAGGCCACAATGAGCAGTTCTTC
CDR3: CASSQGGRGPPGHNEQFF

V: TRBV28
D: .
length: 17
J: TRBJ1-5
size: .
DNA: TGTGCCAGCAAGACCCTCGCCCCCGCATTGAGCAATCAGCCCCAGCATTTT
CDR3: CASKTLAPALSNQPQHF

V: TRBV7-9
D: .
length: 14
J: TRBJ1-1
size: .
DNA: TGTGCCAGCAGCAGGTTAGGGGGGAACACTGAAGCTTTCTTT
CDR3: CASSRLGGNTEAFF

V: TRBV6-5
D: .
length: 15
J: TRBJ2-7
size: .
DNA: TGTGCCAGCAGTCGGACTTGGGTAAATAACTACGAGCAGTACTTC
CDR3: CASSRTWVNNYEQYF

V: TRBV10-3
D: .
length: 14
J: TRBJ1-5
size: .
DNA: TGTGCCATCAGGGACAGTTATAGCAATCAGCCCCAGCATTTT
CDR3: CAIRDSYSNQPQHF

V: TRBV5-1
D: TRBD1
length: 21
J: TRBJ2-1
size: .
DNA: TGCGCCAGCAGCCCCGATTATTTTCACAACAGGAGGACAGGGATTCACAATGAGCAGTTCTTC
CDR3: CASSPDYFHNRRTGIHNEQFF

V: TRBV3-1/TRBV3-2
D: .
length: 13
J: TRBJ2-7
size: .
DNA: TGTGCCAGCAGCCATAGCTTCGTCTACGAGCAGTACTTC
CDR3: CASSHSFVYEQYF

V: TRBV2
D: TRBD1
length: 15
J: TRBJ2-7
size: .
DNA: TGTGCCAGCAGTGAGGTGGCAGGGGGTCCCTACGAGCAGTACTTC
CDR3: CASSEVAGGPYEQYF

V: TRBV3-1/TRBV3-2
D: .
length: 16
J: TRBJ2-1
size: .
DNA: TGTGCCAGCAGCCAATCTAAGCTAGCCCCCTACAATGAGCAGTTCTTC
CDR3: CASSQSKLAPYNEQFF

V: TRBV9
D: .
length: 14
J: TRBJ2-5
size: .
DNA: TGTGCCAGCAGCGTATCAGGAGTCGGGGAGACCCAGTACTTC
CDR3: CASSVSGVGETQYF

V: TRBV7-2
D: .
length: 15
J: TRBJ1-3
size: .
DNA: TGTGCCAGCAGCTTAGTTAGCACACCTGGAAACACCATATATTTT
CDR3: CASSLVSTPGNTIYF

V: TRBV9
D: .
length: 14
J: TRBJ1-5
size: few
DNA: TGTGCCAGCGGAAGGGGAGCCCTTAGTCAGCCCCAGCATTTT
CDR3: CASGRGALSQPQHF

V: TRBV6-2/TRBV6-3
D: .
length: 16
J: TRBJ1-3
size: .
DNA: TGTGCCAGCAGTTACTCTGTATCGGGTTCTGGAAACACCATATATTTT
CDR3: CASSYSVSGSGNTIYF

V: TRBV4-1
D: TRBD2
length: 18
J: TRBJ2-3
size: .
DNA: TGCGCCAGCAGCCAAGATCATAACCTACTAGCGGTCACAGATACGCAGTATTTT
CDR3: CASSQDHNLLAVTDTQYF

V: TRBV7-2
D: .
length: 14
J: TRBJ2-3
size: .
DNA: TGTGCCAGCAGCTTACGCGGGGACACAGATACGCAGTATTTT
CDR3: CASSLRGDTDTQYF

V: TRBV27
D: TRBD1
length: 14
J: TRBJ1-6
size: .
DNA: TGTGCCAGCATGACCTGGACAGGAGATTCACCCCTCCACTTT
CDR3: CASMTWTGDSPLHF

V: TRBV28
D: .
length: 14
J: TRBJ1-2
size: .
DNA: TGTGCCAGCAGTTCAGGCCGAGCTAACTATGGCTACACCTTC
CDR3: CASSSGRANYGYTF

V: TRBV6-6
D: .
length: 14
J: TRBJ1-2
size: .
DNA: TGTGCCAGCACTTTAGGGGAGACTAACTATGGCTACACCTTC
CDR3: CASTLGETNYGYTF

V: TRBV19
D: TRBD1
length: 15
J: TRBJ1-2
size: .
DNA: TGTGCCAGTAGCCCTACAGGGGCCCCCGTGACCGGCTACACCTTC
CDR3: CASSPTGAPVTGYTF

V: TRBV7-2
D: .
length: 13
J: TRBJ2-2
size: .
DNA: TGTGCCAGCAGCCCCAGGAACACCGGGGAGCTGTTTTTT
CDR3: CASSPRNTGELFF

V: TRBV6-5
D: .
length: 13
J: TRBJ1-1
size: .
DNA: TGTGCCAGCAGTTGGAAACCTCTGGGTGAAGCTTTCTTT
CDR3: CASSWKPLGEAFF

V: TRBV10-3
D: .
length: 12
J: TRBJ2-7
size: once
DNA: TGTGCCATCAGTGAAGCCGGTTACGAGCAGTACTTC
CDR3: CAISEAGYEQYF

V: TRBV27
D: TRBD2
length: 14
J: TRBJ2-7
size: .
DNA: TGTGCCAGCAGTCCAAATAGCGGGGTCTACGAGCAGTACTTC
CDR3: CASSPNSGVYEQYF

V: TRBV19
D: TRBD1
length: 12
J: TRBJ1-2
size: many
DNA: TGTGCCAGTGGACAGGGAACCTATGGCTACACCTTC
CDR3: CASGQGTYGYTF

V: TRBV7-9
D: .
length: 15
J: TRBJ2-5
size: .
DNA: TGTGCCAGCAGCTTATTAACAGAAATACAAGAGACCCAGTACTTC
CDR3: CASSLLTEIQETQYF